The 5 T cell receptor beta chains reported below all come from one sample, sequenced in a study of neurological immune-mediated disorders. TCRdb ran MiXCR on the 5' RACE reads and lists one entry per CDR3 protein. This table has 60,000 to 85,000 distinct CDR3 sequences, around 4.8% appearing once. The source material was PBMCs. The receptors stem from a woman in her 70s with multiple sclerosis.

This clonotype was found many times. This chain connects TRBV5-1 to TRBJ2-1; 7 bases agree with TRBD2. The CDR3 is made up of 13 amino acids. The V segment lost 5 bases and the J segment 3 bases; nucleotides outside the gene matches: 2. The germline CDR1 and CDR2 sequences are SGHRS and YFSETQ. The CDR3 DNA reads TGCGCCAGCAGACCTAGCGGCTACAATGAGCAGTTCTTC. Amino acid sequence: CASRPSGYNEQFF.

In its sample, this clonotype was seen many times. The V call is TRBV27, the J call TRBJ1-2; weak D call: TRBD1 (5 bases). CDR1 and CDR2 from the germline V gene are MNHEY and SMNVEV (reference sequence). This CDR3 has 15 residues. Trimming left V 1 base short and J 4 bases short, with 13 bases between. The CDR3 DNA sequence: TGTGCCAGCAGTTTATATTCGGCAGGGATCTATGGCTACACCTTC. Amino acid sequence: CASSLYSAGIYGYTF.

This clonotype was counted ten times or more. The chain combines TRBV20-1 with TRBJ1-1; TRBD1 is a possible D gene (5 bases). The CDR3 totals 13 residues. Between the trimmed V and J ends, which lost 0 bases and 8 bases, there was a span of 13 bases. In germline, CDR1 is DFQATT, CDR2 SNEGSKA (reference sequence). CDR3 region: CSARDGTGAEAFF. The CDR3 DNA sequence: TGCAGTGCTAGAGATGGTACAGGAGCCGAAGCTTTCTTT.

This clonotype was found many times. V gene TRBV5-1 combines with J gene TRBJ2-7, with TRBD1 matching over 8 bases. Germline lookup yields CDR1 SGHRS and CDR2 YFSETQ. The CDR3 runs to 15 residues. The ends lost 0 bases at V and 2 bases at J; junction bases unmatched: 4. CDR3 nucleotide sequence: TGCGCCAGCAGCTTGGTGGGGGACAGGACCTACGAGCAGTACTTC. As protein: CASSLVGDRTYEQYF.

The rearrangement links TRBV5-8 to TRBJ1-2; TRBD1 aligns across 10 bases. The ends lost 3 bases at V and 5 bases at J; junction bases unmatched: 10. Germline V gene sequence: CDR1 SGHTS, CDR2 YDEGEE. The CDR3 sequence is 16 residues long. Here the CDR3 DNA reads TGTGCCAGCAGCTCGTGGGGACAGGGGAGTATATATGGCTACACCTTC. Translated, it gives CASSSWGQGSIYGYTF.